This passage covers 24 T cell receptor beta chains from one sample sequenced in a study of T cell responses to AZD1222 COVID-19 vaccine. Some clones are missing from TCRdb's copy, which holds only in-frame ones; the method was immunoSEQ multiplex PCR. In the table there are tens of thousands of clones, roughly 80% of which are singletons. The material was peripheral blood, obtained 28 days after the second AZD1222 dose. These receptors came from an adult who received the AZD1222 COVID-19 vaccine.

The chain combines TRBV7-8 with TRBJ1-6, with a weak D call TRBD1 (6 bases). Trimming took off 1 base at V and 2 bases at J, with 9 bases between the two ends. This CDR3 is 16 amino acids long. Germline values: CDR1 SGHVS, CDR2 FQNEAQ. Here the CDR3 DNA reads TGTGCCAGCAGCTTAGGGACAGTCCCCTATAATTCACCCCTCCACTTT. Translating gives CASSLGTVPYNSPLHF.

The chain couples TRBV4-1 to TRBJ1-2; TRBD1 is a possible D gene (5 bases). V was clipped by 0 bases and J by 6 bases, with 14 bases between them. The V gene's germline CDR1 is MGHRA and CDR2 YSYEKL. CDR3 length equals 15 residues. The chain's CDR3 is CASSQERGVLHGYTF. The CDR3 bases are TGCGCCAGCAGCCAAGAGCGGGGCGTGCTACATGGCTACACCTTC.

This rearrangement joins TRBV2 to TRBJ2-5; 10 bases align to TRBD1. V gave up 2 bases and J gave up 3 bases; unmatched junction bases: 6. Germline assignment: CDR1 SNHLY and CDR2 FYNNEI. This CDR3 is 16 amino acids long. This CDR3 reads CASSESRQGAEETQYF. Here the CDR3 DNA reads TGTGCCAGCAGTGAAAGTCGACAGGGGGCTGAAGAGACCCAGTACTTC.

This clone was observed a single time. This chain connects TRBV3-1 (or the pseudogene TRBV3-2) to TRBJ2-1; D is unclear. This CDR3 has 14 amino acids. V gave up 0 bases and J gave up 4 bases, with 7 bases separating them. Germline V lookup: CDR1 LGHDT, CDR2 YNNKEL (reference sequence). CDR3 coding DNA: TGTGCCAGCAGCCAAGAAGGTGTATACAATGAGCAGTTCTTC. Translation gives CASSQEGVYNEQFF.

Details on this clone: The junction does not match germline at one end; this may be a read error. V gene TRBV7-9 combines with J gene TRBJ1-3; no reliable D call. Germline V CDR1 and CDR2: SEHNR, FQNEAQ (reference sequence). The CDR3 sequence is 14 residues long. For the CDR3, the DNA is TGTGCCAGCAGCTTAAGGGATTCTGGGAACACCATATATTTT. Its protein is CASSLRDSGNTIYF.

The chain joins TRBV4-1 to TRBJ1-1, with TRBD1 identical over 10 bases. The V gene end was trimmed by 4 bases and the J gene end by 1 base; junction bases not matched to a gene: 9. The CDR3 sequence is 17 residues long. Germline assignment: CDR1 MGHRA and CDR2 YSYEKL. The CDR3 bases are TGCGCCAGCAGCCTCCTCGGGACAGGGGTGGCGAACACTGAAGCTTTCTTT. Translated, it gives CASSLLGTGVANTEAFF.

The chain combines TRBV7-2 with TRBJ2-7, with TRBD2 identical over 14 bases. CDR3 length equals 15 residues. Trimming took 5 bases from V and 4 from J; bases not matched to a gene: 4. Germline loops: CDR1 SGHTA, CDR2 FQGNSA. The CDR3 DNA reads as TGTGCCAGCAGCACGACTAGCGGGGGGGAGTACGAGCAGTACTTC. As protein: CASSTTSGGEYEQYF. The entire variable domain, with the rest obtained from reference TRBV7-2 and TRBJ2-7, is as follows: GAGVSQSPSNKVTEKGKDVELRCDPISGHTALYWYRQSLGQGLEFLIYFQGNSAPDKSGLPSDRFSAERTGGSVSTLTIQRTQQEDSAVYLCASSTTSGGEYEQYFGPGTRLTVT.

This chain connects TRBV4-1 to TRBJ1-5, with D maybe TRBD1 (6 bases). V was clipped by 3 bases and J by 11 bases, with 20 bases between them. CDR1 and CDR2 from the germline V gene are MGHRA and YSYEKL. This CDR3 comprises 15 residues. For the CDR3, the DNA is TGCGCCAGCAGCCAGACCGGGACACCTGGAGAGTCCCAGCATTTT. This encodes CASSQTGTPGESQHF.

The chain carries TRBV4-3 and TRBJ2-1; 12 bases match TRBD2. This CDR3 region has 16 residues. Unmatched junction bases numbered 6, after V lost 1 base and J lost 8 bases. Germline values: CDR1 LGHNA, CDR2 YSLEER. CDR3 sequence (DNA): TGCGCCAGCAGCCAAGGCCTAGCGGGGGGGCTCGATGAGCAGTTCTTC. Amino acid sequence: CASSQGLAGGLDEQFF.

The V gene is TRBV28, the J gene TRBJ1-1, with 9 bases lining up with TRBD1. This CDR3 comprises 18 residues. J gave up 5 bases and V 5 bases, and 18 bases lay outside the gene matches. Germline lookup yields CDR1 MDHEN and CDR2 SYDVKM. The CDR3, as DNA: TGTGCCAGCAGTGTAGCTGGGACAGGGCGGGGTTCAGTTACTGAAGCTTTCTTT. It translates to CASSVAGTGRGSVTEAFF.

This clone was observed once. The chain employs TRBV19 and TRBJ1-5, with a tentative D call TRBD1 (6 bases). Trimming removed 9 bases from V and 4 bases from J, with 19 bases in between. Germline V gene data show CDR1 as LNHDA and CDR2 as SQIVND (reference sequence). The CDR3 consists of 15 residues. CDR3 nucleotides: TGTGCCAGCCCGGGGCGGAGGGGGGGTAATCAGCCCCAGCATTTT. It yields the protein CASPGRRGGNQPQHF.

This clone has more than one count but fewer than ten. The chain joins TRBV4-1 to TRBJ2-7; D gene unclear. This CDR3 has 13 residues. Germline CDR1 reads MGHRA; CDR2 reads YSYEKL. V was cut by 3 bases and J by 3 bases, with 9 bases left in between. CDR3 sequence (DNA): TGCGCCAGCAGCCAGGAACTCGGCTACGAGCAGTACTTC. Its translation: CASSQELGYEQYF.

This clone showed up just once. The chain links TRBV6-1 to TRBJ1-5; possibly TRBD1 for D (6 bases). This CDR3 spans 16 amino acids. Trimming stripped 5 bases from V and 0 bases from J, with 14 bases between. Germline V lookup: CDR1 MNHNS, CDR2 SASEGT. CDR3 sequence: CASSQDRTLSNQPQHF. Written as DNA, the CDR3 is TGTGCCAGCAGTCAAGACAGGACCCTTAGCAATCAGCCCCAGCATTTT.

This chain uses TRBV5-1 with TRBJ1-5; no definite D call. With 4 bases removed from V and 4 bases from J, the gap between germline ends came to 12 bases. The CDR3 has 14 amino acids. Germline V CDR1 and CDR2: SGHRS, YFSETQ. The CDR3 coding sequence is TGCGCCAGCAGCGATGGCCAGATAAATCAGCCCCAGCATTTT. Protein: CASSDGQINQPQHF.

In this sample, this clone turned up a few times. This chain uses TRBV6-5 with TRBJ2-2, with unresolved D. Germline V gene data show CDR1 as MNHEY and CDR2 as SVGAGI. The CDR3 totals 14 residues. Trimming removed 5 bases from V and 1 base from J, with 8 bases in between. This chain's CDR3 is CASSTTGNTGELFF. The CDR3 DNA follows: TGTGCCAGCAGTACGACGGGGAACACCGGGGAGCTGTTTTTT.

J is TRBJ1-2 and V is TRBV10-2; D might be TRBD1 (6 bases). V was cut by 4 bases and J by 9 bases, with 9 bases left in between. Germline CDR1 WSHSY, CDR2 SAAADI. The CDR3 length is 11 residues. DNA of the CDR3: TGCGCCAGCAGTGCGGACAGTAGCTACACCTTC. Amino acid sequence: CASSADSSYTF.

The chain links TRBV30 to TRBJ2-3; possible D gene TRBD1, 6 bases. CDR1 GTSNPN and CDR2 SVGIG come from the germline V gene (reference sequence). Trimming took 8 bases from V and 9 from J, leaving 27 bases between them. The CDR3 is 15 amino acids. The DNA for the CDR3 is TGTGCCGGTGACGGTGGGGGCGCGTTGAGTGTAACGCAGTATTTT. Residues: CAGDGGGALSVTQYF.

The chain's CDR3 is CASSIPGHPTTNEKLFF. CDR3 bases: TGTGCCAGTAGTATCCCGGGACACCCAACAACTAATGAAAAACTGTTTTTT. This chain uses TRBV19 with TRBJ1-4; possibly TRBD1 for D (6 bases). Trimming left V 3 bases short and J 0 bases short, with 14 bases between. CDR1 and CDR2 (germline): LNHDA, SQIVND (reference sequence). This CDR3 has 17 residues.

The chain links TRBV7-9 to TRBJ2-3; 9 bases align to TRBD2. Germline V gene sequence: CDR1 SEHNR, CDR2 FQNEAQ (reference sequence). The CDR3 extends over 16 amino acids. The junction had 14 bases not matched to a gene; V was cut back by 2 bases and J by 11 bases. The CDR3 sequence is CASSLSPSGAGFGQYF. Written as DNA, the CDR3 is TGTGCCAGCAGCTTATCGCCTAGCGGGGCGGGCTTTGGGCAGTATTTT.

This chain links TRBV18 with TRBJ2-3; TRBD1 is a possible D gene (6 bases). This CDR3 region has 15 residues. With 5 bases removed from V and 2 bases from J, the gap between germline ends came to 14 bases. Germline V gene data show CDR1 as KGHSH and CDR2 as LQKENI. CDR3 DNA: TGTGCCAGCTCAGAAATCCAGGGGTACACAGATACGCAGTATTTT. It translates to CASSEIQGYTDTQYF.

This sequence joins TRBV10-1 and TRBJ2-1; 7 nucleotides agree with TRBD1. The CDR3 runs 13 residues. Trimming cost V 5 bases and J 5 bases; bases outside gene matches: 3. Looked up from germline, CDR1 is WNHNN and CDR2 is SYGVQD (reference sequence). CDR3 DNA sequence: TGCGCCAGCAGTAAGGGACAGAACAATGAGCAGTTCTTC. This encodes CASSKGQNNEQFF.

In nucleotides, the CDR3 is TGTGCCAGCAGTTTCGCCGGGGATGGCTATGGCTACACCTTC. Its protein is CASSFAGDGYGYTF. This rearrangement joins TRBV27 to TRBJ1-2; D uncertain. The V end lost 3 bases, the J end lost 4 bases, and 12 bases lay between the germline ends. Looked up from germline, CDR1 is MNHEY and CDR2 is SMNVEV (reference sequence). This CDR3 has 14 amino acids.

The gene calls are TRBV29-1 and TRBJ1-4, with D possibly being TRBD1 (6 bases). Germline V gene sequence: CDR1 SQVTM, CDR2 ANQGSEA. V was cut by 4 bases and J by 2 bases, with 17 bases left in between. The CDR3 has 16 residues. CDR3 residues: CSVVQGPLTTNEKLFF. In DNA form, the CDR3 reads TGCAGCGTTGTCCAGGGGCCCTTAACTACTAATGAAAAACTGTTTTTT.

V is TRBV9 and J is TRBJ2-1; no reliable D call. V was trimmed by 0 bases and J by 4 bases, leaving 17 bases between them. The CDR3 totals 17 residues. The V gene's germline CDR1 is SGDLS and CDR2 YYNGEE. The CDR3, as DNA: TGTGCCAGCAGCGTAGATGGAAACCCCGGCGGTTACAATGAGCAGTTCTTC. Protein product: CASSVDGNPGGYNEQFF.